These 18 T cell receptor beta chains were sequenced from one sample in a study of T cell responses to AZD1222 COVID-19 vaccine. Here immunoSEQ multiplex PCR was the method, and the copy in TCRdb shows in-frame clones only, minus some. The data contain roughly 99,000 clones, roughly 90% of them singletons. The input for sequencing was peripheral blood, taken 28 days after the second AZD1222 dose. Receptor source: an adult who received the AZD1222 COVID-19 vaccine.

The rearrangement uses TRBV9 and TRBJ1-6, with D unclear. The germline V and J ends were trimmed by 5 bases and 8 bases, with 8 bases remaining between them. The CDR3 extends over 12 amino acids. From germline, CDR1 is SGDLS and CDR2 YYNGEE. The CDR3 here is CASRGGDSPLHF. The DNA for the CDR3 is TGTGCCAGCAGGGGAGGCGATTCACCCCTCCACTTT.

This chain connects TRBV9 to TRBJ2-1; D assignment may be TRBD1 or TRBD2 (5 bases each). The CDR3 is 16 residues long. V lost 2 bases to trimming and J lost 3 bases, with 15 bases between them. CDR1 SGDLS and CDR2 YYNGEE come from the germline V gene. The DNA for the CDR3 is TGTGCCAGCAGCGTGGGGCGGGCTGGGGACTACAATGAGCAGTTCTTC. Protein product: CASSVGRAGDYNEQFF.

This rearrangement joins TRBV28 to TRBJ2-7, with D unresolved. Germline assignment: CDR1 MDHEN and CDR2 SYDVKM. This CDR3 region has 11 residues. V was trimmed by 8 bases and J by 3 bases, leaving 8 bases between them. This CDR3 is CASGTYYEQYF. As DNA, the CDR3 is TGTGCCAGCGGCACCTACTACGAGCAGTACTTC.

This chain uses TRBV28 with TRBJ1-2; TRBD1 matches 10 bases. This CDR3 region has 14 residues. Germline V gene sequence: CDR1 MDHEN, CDR2 SYDVKM. V dropped 10 bases and J dropped 4; count of bases not matched to a gene: 9. CDR3 in DNA: TGTGCCACTGGCCTGGGGGACAGGGGCTATGGCTACACCTTC. Residues: CATGLGDRGYGYTF.

The gene calls are TRBV5-1 and TRBJ2-1, with D unresolved. CDR1 and CDR2 from the germline V gene are SGHRS and YFSETQ. This CDR3 contains 11 residues. Trimming removed 8 bases from V and 8 bases from J, with 11 bases in between. The CDR3 region has the DNA TGCGCCAGTCGAAACAGCCATGAGCAGTTCTTC. Its protein product is CASRNSHEQFF.

The rearrangement links TRBV18 to TRBJ2-5; D possibly corresponds to TRBD2 (6 bases). From germline, CDR1 is KGHSH and CDR2 LQKENI. V was clipped by 4 bases and J by 3 bases, with 12 bases between them. The CDR3 consists of 14 residues. DNA of the CDR3: TGTGCCAGCTCACATCCGGGACTCAAAGAGACCCAGTACTTC. Amino acid sequence: CASSHPGLKETQYF.

The CDR3 coding sequence is TGTGCCAGCAGCGTAGCAGTGTTAGAATCGCAGTATTTT. Amino acids: CASSVAVLESQYF. The chain uses TRBV9 and TRBJ2-3; D gene ambiguous. V was cut by 0 bases and J by 10 bases, with 12 bases left in between. Germline CDR1 is SGDLS and CDR2 is YYNGEE. CDR3 length: 13 amino acids.

The genes are TRBV7-3 and TRBJ2-7; D gene unclear. Germline V CDR1 and CDR2: SGHTA, FQGTGA. The CDR3 is 14 amino acids. V lost 8 bases, J lost 0 bases, and 14 bases lay in between. CDR3 protein: CASAQLPNSYEQYF. For the CDR3, the DNA is TGTGCCAGCGCCCAGCTACCTAACTCCTACGAGCAGTACTTC.

V usage is TRBV6-5 and J usage is TRBJ1-5; a weak D match, TRBD1 (6 bases). The V gene's germline CDR1 is MNHEY and CDR2 SVGAGI. This CDR3 comprises 14 residues. Trimming pared 6 bases from V and 4 bases from J, leaving 13 bases between. CDR3 residues: CASSKGQFNQPQHF. The CDR3 region has the DNA TGTGCCAGCAGCAAAGGACAGTTTAATCAGCCCCAGCATTTT.

The V call is TRBV6-6, the J call TRBJ1-1, with 9 positions matching TRBD1. V lost 11 bases and J lost 4; bases outside the gene matches: 5. The length of the CDR3 is 12 residues. Per germline, CDR1 MNHNY and CDR2 SVGAGI (reference sequence). The CDR3 DNA is TGTGCCGGAGCGACAGGGGGCACTGAAGCTTTCTTT. This codes for CAGATGGTEAFF.

This clone was seen more than once but under ten times. The chain employs TRBV19 and TRBJ1-6, with 10 bases matching TRBD1. The CDR3 length is 16 residues. V shed 4 bases and J 6 bases; nucleotides not matched to a gene: 6. CDR1 and CDR2 (germline): LNHDA, SQIVND (reference sequence). CDR3 in DNA: TGTGCCAGTAGTAACCGGGACAGGGGCTTTAATTCACCCCTCCACTTT. Its translation is CASSNRDRGFNSPLHF.

This sequence joins TRBV6-2 or TRBV6-3 and TRBJ2-7, with 9 bases aligning to TRBD2. Per germline, CDR1 MNHEY and CDR2 SVGEGT. The CDR3 covers 15 residues. V lost 4 bases to trimming and J lost 7 bases; unmatched junction nucleotides: 11. The CDR3 DNA sequence: TGTGCCAGCAGTTTTACCCTAGCGGGACTCGGTGAGCAGTACTTC. The encoded protein is CASSFTLAGLGEQYF.

This clone was recorded only once. This chain joins TRBV9 and TRBJ2-5; D is uncertain. V lost 2 bases to trimming and J lost 5 bases, with 10 bases between them. The germline gives CDR1 SGDLS, CDR2 YYNGEE. There are 13 residues in the CDR3. CDR3: CASSVSSRETQYF. The DNA for the CDR3 is TGTGCCAGCAGCGTGAGTAGTCGGGAGACCCAGTACTTC.

The chain uses TRBV5-1 and TRBJ1-5, with 8 nucleotides matching TRBD1. This CDR3 spans 15 amino acids. CDR1 is SGHRS, CDR2 YFSETQ, per germline. The V gene end was trimmed by 4 bases and the J gene end by 0 bases; junction bases not matched to a gene: 3. The DNA for the CDR3 is TGCGCCAGCAGCGTCGGGACAGGTAGCAATCAGCCCCAGCATTTT. This sequence encodes CASSVGTGSNQPQHF.

V and J are TRBV19 and TRBJ1-4; no firm D call. This CDR3 comprises 13 residues. V was shortened by 6 bases and J by 7 bases, with 12 bases between the two germline ends. Germline assignment: CDR1 LNHDA and CDR2 SQIVND (reference sequence). CDR3 in DNA: TGTGCCAGTAGCCTACGGACGTTTGAAAAACTGTTTTTT. This codes for CASSLRTFEKLFF.

The rearrangement uses TRBV6-2 or TRBV6-3 and TRBJ1-5; 8 bases line up with TRBD1. CDR3 length equals 16 residues. Germline CDR1 reads MNHEY; CDR2 reads SVGEGT. J gave up 0 bases and V 6 bases, and 7 bases lay outside the gene matches. The CDR3 loop is CASSRTTGGSNQPQHF. Written as DNA, the CDR3 is TGTGCCAGCAGCCGAACAACAGGGGGTAGCAATCAGCCCCAGCATTTT.

The genes are TRBV2 and TRBJ2-3, with D maybe TRBD2 (7 bases). V shed 7 bases and J shed 2 bases, with 16 bases lying between them. Germline CDR1 and CDR2: SNHLY and FYNNEI. The length of the CDR3 is 15 residues. DNA of the CDR3: TGTGCCAGCACCCTTGTTGGGGGGGCCACAGATACGCAGTATTTT. It specifies CASTLVGGATDTQYF.

CDR3 in DNA: TGTGCCAGCAGCGTAGCGGGAGGCCCCTCCTACGAGCAGTACTTC. Translated: CASSVAGGPSYEQYF. J is TRBJ2-7 and V is TRBV9; 7 positions match TRBD2. The CDR3 length is 15 residues. Germline V gene sequence: CDR1 SGDLS, CDR2 YYNGEE. Trimming at V came to 0 bases and at J to 0 bases, leaving 3 bases not matched to a gene.